This TCR beta chain was sequenced for a study of T cell responses to AZD1222 COVID-19 vaccine. Study-level background: Investigators merged groups given second doses at roughly 4 or roughly 12 weeks.

The study, taken as a whole, reports: Among AZD1222 vaccinees, only six or seven were seropositive at baseline. White British donors predominated, females outnumbered males, and clonal diversity was possibly underestimated.

TCRdb's table, derived via immunoSEQ multiplex PCR, lists solely in-frame clones and lacks some. There are about 96,000 clones in the sample; roughly 90% occur only once, and about 3% lies in the top ten. Notes on this clone: Antigen unknown.

Germline V gives CDR1 SGHKS, CDR2 YYEKEE (reference sequence). Trimming removed 4 bases at V and 5 bases at J, with 21 bases between. This CDR3 is 17 amino acids long. Sequences were derived from peripheral blood, sampled on day 0 of AZD1222 vaccination. The TCR originated in an adult in good health. V is TRBV5-5 and J is TRBJ2-2; a possible D gene is TRBD1 (6 bases). CDR3 protein: CASSAGQSYSLTGELFF. The CDR3 DNA reads TGTGCCAGCAGCGCAGGACAGAGTTATTCGCTTACCGGGGAGCTGTTTTTT.